Shown below are 10 T cell receptor beta chains from a single sample sequenced in a study of beta chain features in type 1 diabetes (dated by TCRdb to the late 2010s). Overall study results and their limits: A moderate but significant shortening of TCRB CDR3 length was observed in type 1 diabetes patients in all four CD4+ subsets.

These receptors have no known antigen. The library was produced with the immunoSEQ multiplex PCR assay. The entire amount of isolated RNA was reverse transcribed using the High Capacity cDNA Reverse Transcription Kit, so the sequenced TCRB transcripts were expressed ones. TCRdb obtained this table from immuneACCESS and retained in-frame rearrangements with V and J assigned. These tables miss some clones; where compared with another copy, unresolved V genes account for less than half of the shortfall, and the remainder is unexplained. This sample has about 68,000 clones in its table, and just under 50% of those were observed once. Jointly, the top ten make up about 0.74% of the sample. Sequenced sample: central memory CD4+ T cells from blood. The receptors here all came from a young man with type 1 diabetes.

The chain recombines TRBV5-1 with TRBJ2-2, with 7 bases lining up with TRBD2. The germline gives CDR1 SGHRS, CDR2 YFSETQ. Trimming cost V 4 bases and J 1 base; bases outside gene matches: 4. The CDR3 has 15 residues. CDR3 DNA sequence: TGCGCCAGCAGCGGCGGGACTAAGAACACCGGGGAGCTGTTTTTT. It encodes CASSGGTKNTGELFF.

This clone turned up a few times. This chain links TRBV29-1 with TRBJ2-1, with TRBD2 matching over 8 bases. V dropped 3 bases and J dropped 9; count of bases not matched to a gene: 10. The CDR3 contains 14 residues. Germline loops: CDR1 SQVTM, CDR2 ANQGSEA. The CDR3 here is CSVESSRGGVEQFF. Written as DNA, the CDR3 is TGCAGCGTTGAGTCCTCCCGGGGGGGGGTTGAGCAGTTCTTC.

The genes are TRBV10-3 and TRBJ2-1; tentative D call: TRBD1 (5 bases). Looked up from germline, CDR1 is ENHRY and CDR2 is SYGVKD. This CDR3 has 13 amino acids. In nucleotides, the CDR3 is TGTGCTGTATCAGGGAACTCCTACAATGAGCAGTTCTTC. Translating it yields CAVSGNSYNEQFF.

This clone was observed once. The chain carries TRBV7-9 and TRBJ1-4; 8 nucleotides line up with TRBD1. CDR1 and CDR2 (germline): SEHNR, FQNEAQ (reference sequence). The CDR3 loop spans 15 amino acids. J was trimmed by 7 bases and V by 3 bases; bases with no gene match: 7. CDR3 nucleotides: TGTGCCAGCAGCTTCTCACAGGGGGTTTTTGAAAAACTGTTTTTT. Amino acid sequence: CASSFSQGVFEKLFF.

The V and J genes are TRBV18 and TRBJ2-4; 11 positions match TRBD2. Unmatched junction bases numbered 2, after V lost 2 bases and J lost 5 bases. Germline values: CDR1 KGHSH, CDR2 LQKENI. CDR3 length: 15 residues. The CDR3 DNA sequence: TGTGCCAGCTCACCAATGACTAGCGGGGAAAACATTCAGTACTTC. It codes for CASSPMTSGENIQYF. Full variable domain (remainder filled in from reference TRBV18 and TRBJ2-4): NAGVMQNPRHLVRRRGQEARLRCSPMKGHSHVYWYRQLPEEGLKFMVYLQKENIIDESGMPKERFSAEFPKEGPSILRIQQVVRGDSAAYFCASSPMTSGENIQYFGAGTRLSVL.

Ten or more counts support this clone. V gene TRBV29-1 combines with J gene TRBJ2-5; 11 bases line up with TRBD2. Germline V CDR1 and CDR2: SQVTM, ANQGSEA. The CDR3 extends over 15 amino acids. The V segment lost 6 bases and the J segment 3 bases; nucleotides outside the gene matches: 9. CDR3: CSVARPGLAEETQYF. The CDR3 coding sequence is TGCAGCGTCGCCCGGCCGGGACTAGCGGAAGAGACCCAGTACTTC.

Here the CDR3 DNA reads TGTGCCAGCTCTTCGACCGGACAGGGGGCTAACTATGGCTACACCTTC. Residues: CASSSTGQGANYGYTF. The chain joins TRBV18 to TRBJ1-2; TRBD1 aligns across 10 bases. Trimming cost V 6 bases and J 0 bases; bases outside gene matches: 7. From germline, CDR1 is KGHSH and CDR2 LQKENI. This CDR3 is built from 16 residues.

This clone was counted a few times. This rearrangement joins TRBV4-1 to TRBJ1-5, with 7 bases that match TRBD1. J gave up 0 bases and V 2 bases, and 10 bases lay outside the gene matches. Germline CDR1 reads MGHRA; CDR2 reads YSYEKL. The CDR3 runs 18 residues. The CDR3 loop is CASSQLNSGTDSNQPQHF. In DNA form, the CDR3 reads TGCGCCAGCAGCCAACTTAATTCCGGGACAGATAGCAATCAGCCCCAGCATTTT.

This sequence joins TRBV11-2 and TRBJ2-5; D remains unclear. This CDR3 region has 16 residues. V gave up 5 bases and J gave up 5 bases, with 21 bases separating them. CDR1 is SGHAT, CDR2 FQNNGV, per germline. CDR3: CASSLLGYGRGETQYF. The CDR3 DNA sequence: TGTGCCAGCAGCCTACTGGGCTACGGCCGTGGGGAGACCCAGTACTTC.

The genes are TRBV9 and TRBJ1-1; maybe TRBD1 (6 bases). The V gene lost 0 bases and the J gene lost 1 base, with 10 bases spanning the gap. The CDR3 sequence is 15 residues long. Germline V gives CDR1 SGDLS, CDR2 YYNGEE. The CDR3 sequence is CASSVGGQQNTEAFF. DNA for the CDR3: TGTGCCAGCAGCGTAGGAGGACAGCAGAACACTGAAGCTTTCTTT.